This T cell receptor (beta chain) was identified in a study of blood T cells in healthy people across ages. A second PCR of 7 to 11 cycles used a sample-barcoded 5' primer and a J-beta primer mix. TCRdb passed the 5' RACE reads through MiXCR, listing each CDR3 protein once. The repertoire holds about 2 million distinct CDR3 sequences, with around half as singletons. Germline values: CDR1 SGHTA, CDR2 FQGNSA. Trimming took off 1 base at V and 6 bases at J, with 16 bases between the two ends. The length of the CDR3 is 16 residues. Sequencing used blood. The receptor was isolated from a woman aged 35 to 49 in good health. V and J are TRBV7-2 and TRBJ2-1; tentatively, D is TRBD1 (5 bases). CDR3 sequence (DNA): TGTGCCAGCAGCTTAGGACAGCTTCTGAAGGTCAATGAGCAGTTCTTC. This codes for CASSLGQLLKVNEQFF.